This T cell receptor (beta chain) appears in the sequencing data of a study of post-analysis software for immune sequencing data. Study at large: Included courses were relapsing-remitting and secondary progressive multiple sclerosis; progressive-relapsing multiple sclerosis was also included.

The CDR3 is 15 residues long. Trimming took off 4 bases at V and 9 bases at J, with 19 bases between the two ends. CDR1 and CDR2 (germline): MGHRA, YSYEKL. Study results and caveats: The five TRBV segments detected at higher frequency in patients than in controls included TRBV5-6, TRBV5-1 and TRBV20-1. Strong same-batch co-clustering of samples appeared with F measure clustering. Multiple sclerosis patients had significantly lower normalized Chao1 diversity than controls.

To note about this clonotype: Its antigen is unknown.

TCR beta cDNA libraries had unique molecular identifiers. Each CDR3 protein is one row after TCRdb ran MiXCR on the PCR reads. The repertoire has about half a million distinct CDR3 sequences, under 55% of them found once; the top ten carry 9% to 13%. This rearrangement joins TRBV4-1 to TRBJ2-4; D possibly corresponds to TRBD2 (6 bases). The clonotype was recovered from a girl aged 5-17 years with multiple sclerosis. What was sequenced was blood. The CDR3 bases are TGCGCCAGCAGCCCCTATGAGGGGAGGTACGGCATTCAGTACTTC. Translation: CASSPYEGRYGIQYF.